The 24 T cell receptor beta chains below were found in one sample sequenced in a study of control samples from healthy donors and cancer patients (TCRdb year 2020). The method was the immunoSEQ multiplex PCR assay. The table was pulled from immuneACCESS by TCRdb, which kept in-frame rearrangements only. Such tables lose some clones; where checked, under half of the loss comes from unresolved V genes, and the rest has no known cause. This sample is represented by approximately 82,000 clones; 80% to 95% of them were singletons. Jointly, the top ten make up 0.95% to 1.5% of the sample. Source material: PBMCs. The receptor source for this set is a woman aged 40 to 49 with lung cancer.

The CDR3 nucleotides read TGCGCCAGCAGCTTGCGTTCCCGGACAGCTCGTTCCTACAATGAGCAGTTCTTC. This encodes CASSLRSRTARSYNEQFF. The chain links TRBV5-1 to TRBJ2-1; perhaps TRBD1 as D (6 bases). V shed 1 base and J shed 1 base, with 18 bases lying between them. CDR1 is SGHRS, CDR2 YFSETQ, per germline. CDR3 length equals 18 residues.

DNA of the CDR3: TGTGCCACCAGCCAACCCTGGGGCGGTCCTAACTATGGCTACACCTTC. It encodes CATSQPWGGPNYGYTF. The V gene is TRBV15, the J gene TRBJ1-2; D might be TRBD1 (5 bases). V was trimmed by 5 bases and J by 0 bases, leaving 16 bases between them. This CDR3 is built from 16 residues. Germline V CDR1 and CDR2: LNHNV, YYDKDF (reference sequence).

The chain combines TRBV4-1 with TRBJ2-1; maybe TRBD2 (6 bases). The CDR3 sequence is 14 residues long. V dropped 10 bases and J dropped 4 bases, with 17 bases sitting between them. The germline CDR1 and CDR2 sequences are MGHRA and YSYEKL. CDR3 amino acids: CATALADGYNEQFF. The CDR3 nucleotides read TGCGCCACAGCGTTAGCGGATGGGTACAATGAGCAGTTCTTC.

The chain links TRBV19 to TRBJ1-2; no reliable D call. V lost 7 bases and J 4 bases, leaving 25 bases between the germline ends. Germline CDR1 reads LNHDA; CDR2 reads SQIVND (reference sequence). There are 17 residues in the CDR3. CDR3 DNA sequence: TGTGCCAGTACCCCCTGGACTCTTGAATATCTTAGCTATGGCTACACCTTC. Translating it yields CASTPWTLEYLSYGYTF.

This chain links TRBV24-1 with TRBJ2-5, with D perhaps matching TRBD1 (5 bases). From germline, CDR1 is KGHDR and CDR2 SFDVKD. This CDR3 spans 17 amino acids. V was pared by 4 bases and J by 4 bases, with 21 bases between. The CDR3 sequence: CATSDTRVGQGRETQYF. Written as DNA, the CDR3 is TGTGCCACCAGTGACACGCGTGTGGGGCAGGGAAGAGAGACCCAGTACTTC.

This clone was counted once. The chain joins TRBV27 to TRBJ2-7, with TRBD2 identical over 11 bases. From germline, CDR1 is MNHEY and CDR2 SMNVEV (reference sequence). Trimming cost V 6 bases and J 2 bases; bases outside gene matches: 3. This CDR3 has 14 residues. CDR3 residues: CASSPTSGAYEQYF. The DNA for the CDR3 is TGTGCCAGCAGCCCGACTAGCGGGGCCTACGAGCAGTACTTC.

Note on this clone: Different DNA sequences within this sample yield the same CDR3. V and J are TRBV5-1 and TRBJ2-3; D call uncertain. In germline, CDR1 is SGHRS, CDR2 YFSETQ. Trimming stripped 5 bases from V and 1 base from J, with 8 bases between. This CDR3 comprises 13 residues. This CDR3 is CASSLIGTDTQYF. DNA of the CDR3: TGCGCCAGCAGTTTGATAGGCACAGATACGCAGTATTTT.

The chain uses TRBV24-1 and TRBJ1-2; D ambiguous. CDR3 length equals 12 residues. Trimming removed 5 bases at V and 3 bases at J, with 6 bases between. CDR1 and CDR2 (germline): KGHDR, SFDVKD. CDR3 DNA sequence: TGTGCCACCAGTGCCCGGGACTATGGCTACACCTTC. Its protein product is CATSARDYGYTF.

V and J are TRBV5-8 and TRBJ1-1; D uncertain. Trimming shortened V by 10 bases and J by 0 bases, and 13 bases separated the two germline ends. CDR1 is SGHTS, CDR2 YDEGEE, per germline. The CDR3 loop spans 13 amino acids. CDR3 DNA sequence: TGTGCCGGCGGGCAGCCAATGAACACTGAAGCTTTCTTT. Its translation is CAGGQPMNTEAFF.

CDR3 DNA sequence: TGTGCCAGCCAGGGAGGACAGAGGACTGAAGCTTTCTTT. It encodes CASQGGQRTEAFF. J is TRBJ1-1 and V is TRBV2; D may be TRBD1 (6 bases). The germline V and J ends were trimmed by 8 bases and 5 bases, with 15 bases remaining between them. This CDR3 comprises 13 residues. CDR1 and CDR2 from the germline V gene are SNHLY and FYNNEI.

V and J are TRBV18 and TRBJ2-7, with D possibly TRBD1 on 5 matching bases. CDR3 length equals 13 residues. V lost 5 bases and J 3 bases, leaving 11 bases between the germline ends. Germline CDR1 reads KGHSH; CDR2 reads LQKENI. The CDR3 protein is CASSGASNYEQYF. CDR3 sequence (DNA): TGTGCCAGCTCAGGGGCCTCGAACTACGAGCAGTACTTC.

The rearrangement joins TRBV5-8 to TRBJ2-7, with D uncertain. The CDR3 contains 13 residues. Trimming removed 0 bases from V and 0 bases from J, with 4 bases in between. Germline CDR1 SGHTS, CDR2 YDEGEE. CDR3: CASSLGSSYEQYF. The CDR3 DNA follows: TGTGCCAGCAGCTTGGGCAGCTCCTACGAGCAGTACTTC. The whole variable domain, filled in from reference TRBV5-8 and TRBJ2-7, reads EAGVTQSPTHLIKTRGQQATLRCSPISGHTSVYWYQQALGLGLQFLLWYDEGEERNRGNFPPRFSGRQFPNYSSELNVNALELEDSALYLCASSLGSSYEQYFGPGTRLTVT.

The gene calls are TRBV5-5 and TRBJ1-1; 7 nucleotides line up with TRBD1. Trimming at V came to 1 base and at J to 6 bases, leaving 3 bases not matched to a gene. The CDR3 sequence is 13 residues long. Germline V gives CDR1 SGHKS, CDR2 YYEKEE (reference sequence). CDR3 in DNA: TGTGCCAGCAGCTTGACAGGGGCCGCTGAAGCTTTCTTT. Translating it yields CASSLTGAAEAFF.

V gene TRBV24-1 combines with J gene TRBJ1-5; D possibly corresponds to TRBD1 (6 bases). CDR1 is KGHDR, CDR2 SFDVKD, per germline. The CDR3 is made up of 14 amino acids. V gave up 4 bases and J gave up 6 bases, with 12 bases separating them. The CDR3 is CATSDTQGVQPQHF. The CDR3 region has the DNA TGTGCCACCAGTGACACACAGGGTGTTCAGCCCCAGCATTTT.

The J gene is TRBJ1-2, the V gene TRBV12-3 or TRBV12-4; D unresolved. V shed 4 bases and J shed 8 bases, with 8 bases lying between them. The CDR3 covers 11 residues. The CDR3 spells CASSWAKGYTF. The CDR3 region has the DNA TGTGCCAGCAGTTGGGCCAAGGGCTACACCTTC.

The CDR3 DNA sequence: TGTGCCAGCTCACCAGAAGGGCAGATCTATGGCTACACCTTC. Translating it yields CASSPEGQIYGYTF. The J gene is TRBJ1-2, the V gene TRBV18; no firm D call. From germline, CDR1 is KGHSH and CDR2 LQKENI. V lost 2 bases and J 4 bases, leaving 11 bases between the germline ends. The CDR3 covers 14 residues.

The CDR3 DNA follows: TGTGCCAGTTCATATCCGGACAGCCACTACGAGCAGTACTTC. Its protein product is CASSYPDSHYEQYF. This chain joins TRBV19 and TRBJ2-7; perhaps TRBD1 as D (6 bases). The CDR3 length is 14 residues. Germline-derived CDR1 and CDR2 are LNHDA and SQIVND (reference sequence). The V end was cut by 8 bases, the J end by 3 bases, with 17 bases between.

CDR3 protein: CASSSGGEAFF. CDR3 DNA: TGTGCCAGCAGCTCGGGGGGTGAAGCTTTCTTT. The rearrangement uses TRBV7-9 and TRBJ1-1, with D possibly TRBD1 on 5 matching bases. The V end was cut by 4 bases, the J end by 7 bases, with 7 bases between. This CDR3 is 11 amino acids long. Germline V gene lookup returns CDR1 SEHNR and CDR2 FQNEAQ (reference sequence).

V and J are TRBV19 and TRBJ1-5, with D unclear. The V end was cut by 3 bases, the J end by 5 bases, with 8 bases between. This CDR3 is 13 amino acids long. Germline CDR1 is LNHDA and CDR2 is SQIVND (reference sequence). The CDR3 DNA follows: TGTGCCAGTAGTATTAACACCTATCAGCCCCAGCATTTT. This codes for CASSINTYQPQHF.

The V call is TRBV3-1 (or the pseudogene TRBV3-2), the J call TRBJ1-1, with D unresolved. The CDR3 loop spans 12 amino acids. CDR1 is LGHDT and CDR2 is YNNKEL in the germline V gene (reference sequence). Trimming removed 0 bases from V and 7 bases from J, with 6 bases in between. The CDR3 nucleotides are TGTGCCAGCAGCCAAGAAAACGGTGAAGCTTTCTTT. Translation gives CASSQENGEAFF.

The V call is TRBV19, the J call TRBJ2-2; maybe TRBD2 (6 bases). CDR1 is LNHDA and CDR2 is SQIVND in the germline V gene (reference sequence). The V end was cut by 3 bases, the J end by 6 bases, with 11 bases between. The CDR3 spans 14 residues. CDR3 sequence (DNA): TGTGCCAGTAGTATCGGGGGTATCGCCGGGGAGCTGTTTTTT. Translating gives CASSIGGIAGELFF.

CDR3 sequence (DNA): TGTGCCACCAGTGACCCCTCGGTAGCGGGGCAAGAGACCCAGTACTTC. This codes for CATSDPSVAGQETQYF. The V call is TRBV24-1, the J call TRBJ2-5; 8 nucleotides agree with TRBD2. Germline loops: CDR1 KGHDR, CDR2 SFDVKD. The CDR3 contains 16 residues. Unmatched junction bases numbered 8, after V lost 4 bases and J lost 2 bases.

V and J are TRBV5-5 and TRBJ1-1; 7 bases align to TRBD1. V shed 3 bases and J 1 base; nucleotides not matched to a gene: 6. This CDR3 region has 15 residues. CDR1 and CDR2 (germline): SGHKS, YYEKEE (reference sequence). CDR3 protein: CASSYPQGTNTEAFF. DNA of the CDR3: TGTGCCAGCAGCTACCCACAGGGGACGAACACTGAAGCTTTCTTT.

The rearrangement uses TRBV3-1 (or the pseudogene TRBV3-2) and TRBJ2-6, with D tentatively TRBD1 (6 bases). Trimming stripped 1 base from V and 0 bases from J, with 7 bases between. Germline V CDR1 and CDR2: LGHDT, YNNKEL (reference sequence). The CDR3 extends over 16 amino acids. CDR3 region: CASSQGQASGANVLTF. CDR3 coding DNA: TGTGCCAGCAGCCAAGGACAGGCCTCTGGGGCCAACGTCCTGACTTTC.